A single sample gave rise to the 8 T cell receptor beta chains below, sequenced in a study of T cell clonality in common variable immunodeficiency. Method: immunoSEQ multiplex PCR; TCRdb's copy keeps in-frame clones and lacks some. This sample comprises more than 45,000 clones, none seen once only. The sequenced sample was peripheral blood mononuclear cells. These receptors were collected from a person aged 18-70 years in good health.

Many counts were recorded for this clone. From the germline J gene comes the end of the CDR3, since the read stops 3 residues before it. The V call is TRBV19, the J call TRBJ1-2, with a tentative D call TRBD1 (6 bases). Germline CDR1 and CDR2: LNHDA and SQIVND (reference sequence). This CDR3 has 18 residues. V lost 11 bases to trimming and J lost 0 bases, with 28 bases between them. The part of the CDR3 DNA that was read is TGTGCCTCGGGGGGCTACTATGGGGGGGCCGTATCTAACTATGGC. Its translation: CASGGYYGGAVSNYG. The full CDR3 reads CASGGYYGGAVSNYGYTF.

Ten or more counts support this clone. The observed sequence ends 3 residues before the CDR3 terminus, with the missing tail filled in from the germline J gene. V gene TRBV20-1 combines with J gene TRBJ2-7; 10 bases agree with TRBD2. Unmatched junction bases numbered 5, after V lost 5 bases and J lost 4 bases. CDR1 is DFQATT, CDR2 SNEGSKA, per germline (reference sequence). The CDR3 covers 13 residues. Incomplete CDR3 DNA: TGCAGTGCTCAGCGGGGGGGCCGGTACGAG. Its protein is CSAQRGGRYE. The entire CDR3 sequence reads CSAQRGGRYEQYF.

This clone showed up many times. The CDR3 end lies 3 residues beyond the end of the read and is filled in from the germline J gene. The chain recombines TRBV28 with TRBJ2-1, with 9 bases aligning to TRBD2. There are 14 residues in the CDR3. CDR1 MDHEN and CDR2 SYDVKM come from the germline V gene. With V trimmed by 10 bases and J by 2 bases, 6 bases remained unmatched. CDR3 DNA, as far as it was read: TGTGCCACCCGAAAGCGGGGGGCCTACAATGAG. Translated: CATRKRGAYNE. The entire CDR3 sequence reads CATRKRGAYNEQFF. The full variable domain, rest sourced from reference TRBV28 and TRBJ2-1, is DVKVTQSSRYLVKRTGEKVFLECVQDMDHENMFWYRQDPGLGLRLIYFSYDVKMKEKGDIPEGYSVSREKKERFSLILESASTNQTSMYLCATRKRGAYNEQFFGPGTRLTVL.

This clone showed up many times. The read stops 3 residues short of the end of the CDR3; the missing end is completed from the germline J gene. V gene TRBV7-2 combines with J gene TRBJ2-3; maybe TRBD2 (5 bases). The V gene's germline CDR1 is SGHTA and CDR2 FQGNSA. V was clipped by 8 bases and J by 2 bases, with 14 bases between them. This CDR3 has 14 amino acids. Here the CDR3 reads CASAQSGTTDTQYF. The DNA read from the CDR3 is TGTGCCAGCGCCCAAAGCGGCACCACAGATACG.

This clone was observed a handful of times. The sequenced fragment ends 3 residues before the CDR3 boundary, so the rest is inferred from the germline J gene. The rearrangement joins TRBV11-2 to TRBJ1-2; the D gene is possibly TRBD1 (5 bases). V dropped 5 bases and J dropped 4 bases, with 11 bases sitting between them. The CDR3 is made up of 13 amino acids. The germline V gene has CDR1 SGHAT and CDR2 FQNNGV. CDR3 in amino acids: CASSDDRGYGYTF. CDR3 bases read: TGTGCCAGCAGCGACGACAGAGGCTATGGC. Full variable domain (outside the CDR3, taken from reference TRBV11-2 and TRBJ1-2): EAGVAQSPRYKIIEKRQSVAFWCNPISGHATLYWYQQILGQGPKLLIQFQNNGVVDDSQLPKDRFSAERLKGVDSTLKIQPAKLEDSAVYLCASSDDRGYGYTFGSGTRLTVV.

With respect to this clone: The missing CDR3 end, 3 residues past where the read stops, is filled in from the germline J gene. This chain links TRBV7-6 with TRBJ1-4, with D perhaps matching TRBD1 (5 bases). This CDR3 comprises 13 residues. Germline V gene sequence: CDR1 SGHVS, CDR2 FNYEAQ. Between the trimmed V and J ends, which lost 5 bases and 8 bases, there was a span of 12 bases. Partial CDR3 DNA: TGTGCCAGCAGCCTAAACGAGGGGGAAAAA. Translation: CASSLNEGEK. The full CDR3 is CASSLNEGEKLFF.

This clone occurred a few times. Sequencing ends 3 residues short of the CDR3 end; the germline J gene provides the rest. The chain links TRBV19 to TRBJ1-2; 8 bases agree with TRBD1. Looked up from germline, CDR1 is LNHDA and CDR2 is SQIVND (reference sequence). The CDR3 spans 14 residues. Here the CDR3 reads CASSVDRDTYDYTF. The sequenced CDR3 bases are TGTGCCAGTAGTGTGGACAGGGACACCTACGAC.

The table lists this clone with a few counts. The CDR3 goes on 3 residues after the read ends, and that part is filled in from the germline J gene. The J gene is TRBJ2-2, the V gene TRBV18; no clear D. The CDR3 contains 15 residues. Germline V gives CDR1 KGHSH, CDR2 LQKENI. Partial CDR3 DNA: TGTGCCAGCTCCCGGAGCGCAACCGGCGGCGAAAAG. This encodes CASSRSATGGEK. The entire CDR3 protein is CASSRSATGGEKLFF. Full variable domain (remainder filled in from reference TRBV18 and TRBJ2-2): NAGVMQNPRHLVRRRGQEARLRCSPMKGHSHVYWYRQLPEEGLKFMVYLQKENIIDESGMPKERFSAEFPKEGPSILRIQQVVRGDSAAYFCASSRSATGGEKLFFGEGSRLTVL.